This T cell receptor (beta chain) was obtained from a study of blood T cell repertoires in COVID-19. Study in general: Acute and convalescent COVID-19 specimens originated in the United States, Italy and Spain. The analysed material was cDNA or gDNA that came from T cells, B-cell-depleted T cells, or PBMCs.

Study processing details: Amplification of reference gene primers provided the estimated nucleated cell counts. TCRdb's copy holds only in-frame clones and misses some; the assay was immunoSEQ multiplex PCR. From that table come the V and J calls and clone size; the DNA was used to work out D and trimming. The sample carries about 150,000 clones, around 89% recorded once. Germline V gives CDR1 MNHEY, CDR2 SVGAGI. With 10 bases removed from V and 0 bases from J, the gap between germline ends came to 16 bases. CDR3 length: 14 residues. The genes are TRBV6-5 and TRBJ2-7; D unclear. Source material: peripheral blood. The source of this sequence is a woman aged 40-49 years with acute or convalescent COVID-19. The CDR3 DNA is TGTGCCACCGAAGACACCCTCGGCTCCTACGAGCAGTACTTC. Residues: CATEDTLGSYEQYF.